The sequence of this T cell receptor (beta chain) was determined in a study of cytomegalovirus exposure and HLA in healthy donors. The length of the CDR3 is 12 residues. CDR1 is SGHAT and CDR2 is FQNNGV in the germline V gene. The ends were cut back, 0 bases at V and 4 bases at J, with 4 bases in the middle. As to this clone: Antigen: not known.

PCR primers comprised 60 Vbeta and 13 Jbeta primers. Profiled with immunoSEQ multiplex PCR; TCRdb holds only in-frame clones, not every one. The sample contains approximately 99,000 clones, 73% of which appear only once. Study results and caveats: Previous analysis showed most TCR beta V segments were productive about 87% or about 30% of the time. A later analysis by the authors found several of the most significant clusters apparently linked to common viral pathogens. Presence/absence analyses took donor sequencing depth as roughly uniform. Cytomegalovirus-associated TCR beta chains were listed, numbering approximately 150.

This receptor was obtained from a man between 35 and 55 years old in good health and CMV-seronegative. The chain uses TRBV11-2 and TRBJ2-7; D ambiguous. The source material was PBMCs. CDR3 loop: CASSLDTYEQYF. The CDR3 coding sequence is TGTGCCAGCAGCTTAGACACTTACGAGCAGTACTTC.